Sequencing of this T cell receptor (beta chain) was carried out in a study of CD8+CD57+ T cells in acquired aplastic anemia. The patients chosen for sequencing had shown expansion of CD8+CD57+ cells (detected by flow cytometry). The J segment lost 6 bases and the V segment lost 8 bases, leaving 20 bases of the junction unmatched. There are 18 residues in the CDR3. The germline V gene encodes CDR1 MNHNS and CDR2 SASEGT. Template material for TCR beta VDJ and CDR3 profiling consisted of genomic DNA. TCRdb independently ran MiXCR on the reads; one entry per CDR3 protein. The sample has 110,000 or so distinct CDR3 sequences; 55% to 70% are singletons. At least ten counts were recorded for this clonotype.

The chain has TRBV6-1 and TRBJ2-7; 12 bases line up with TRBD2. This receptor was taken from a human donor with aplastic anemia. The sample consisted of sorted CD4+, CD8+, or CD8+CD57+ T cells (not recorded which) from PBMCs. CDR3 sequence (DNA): TGTGCCAGCTTGCGGGGGGAGGGACTAGCGGGCCCTAGGTCCGAGCAGTACTTC. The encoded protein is CASLRGEGLAGPRSEQYF.